This T cell receptor (beta chain) is from a study of blood T cell repertoires in COVID-19. On the study more broadly: The United States, Italy and Spain provided the acute and convalescent COVID-19 samples. Sources were T cells, B-cell-depleted T cells, or PBMCs; the material itself was cDNA or gDNA.

Clinical history reported by participants formed the basis on which cohorts were assigned. The method was immunoSEQ multiplex PCR; TCRdb's version includes in-frame clones alone and lacks a portion of them. This sample yields some 100,000 clones, of which approximately 86% are seen a single time; less than 3% belongs to the top ten. The TCR comes from a woman aged 45 to 65 who had recovered from COVID-19. The sample taken for sequencing was PBMCs or T cells enriched from blood (not recorded which).

Here the CDR3 DNA reads TGTGCCAGCAGCCAACGCGGTTATGAGCAGTTCTTC. Amino acid sequence: CASSQRGYEQFF. This chain uses TRBV4-2 with TRBJ2-1, with unresolved D. Germline V gene lookup returns CDR1 LGHNA and CDR2 YNFKEQ. This CDR3 spans 12 amino acids. V was cut by 2 bases and J by 8 bases, with 7 bases left in between.